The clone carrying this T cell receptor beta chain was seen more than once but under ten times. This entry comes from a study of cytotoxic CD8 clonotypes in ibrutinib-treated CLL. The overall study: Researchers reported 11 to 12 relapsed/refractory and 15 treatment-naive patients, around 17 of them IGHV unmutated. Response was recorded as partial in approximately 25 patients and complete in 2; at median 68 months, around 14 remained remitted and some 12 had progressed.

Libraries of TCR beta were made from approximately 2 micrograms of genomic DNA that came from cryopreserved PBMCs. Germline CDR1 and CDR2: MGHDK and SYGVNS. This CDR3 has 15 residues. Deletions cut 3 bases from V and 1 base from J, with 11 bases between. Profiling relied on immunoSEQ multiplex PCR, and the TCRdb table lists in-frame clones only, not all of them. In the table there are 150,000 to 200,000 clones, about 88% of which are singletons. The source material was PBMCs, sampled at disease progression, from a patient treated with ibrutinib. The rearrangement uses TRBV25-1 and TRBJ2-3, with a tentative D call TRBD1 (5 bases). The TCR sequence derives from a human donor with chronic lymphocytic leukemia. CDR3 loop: CASSDPTRGTDTQYF. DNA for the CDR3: TGTGCCAGCAGTGACCCCACCAGGGGCACAGATACGCAGTATTTT.